Below, 24 T cell receptor beta chains from the same sample are listed, as sequenced in a study of identical twins. TCRdb redid the calling of the 5' RACE reads with MiXCR, one entry per CDR3 protein. Of hundreds of thousands of distinct CDR3 sequences listed, 5.5% to 7.5% are singletons. Sequencing was done on a sample of naive T cells sorted from blood. The receptors stem from a man between 18 and 35 years old in good health.

This sequence joins TRBV30 and TRBJ2-1; 13 bases line up with TRBD2. Germline CDR1 is GTSNPN and CDR2 is SVGIG (reference sequence). The CDR3 totals 15 residues. Written as DNA, the CDR3 is TGTGCAGAAGGGACTAGCGGGACACACTACAATGAGCAGTTCTTC. Encoded protein: CAEGTSGTHYNEQFF.

This clonotype was observed a handful of times. CDR3 sequence reads: CSARDAGTSSNTQYF. The CDR3 DNA follows: TGCAGTGCTAGAGATGCAGGGACTTCGTCAAATACGCAGTATTTT. The chain links TRBV20-1 to TRBJ2-3, with D possibly matching TRBD2 (6 bases). Trimming shortened V by 0 bases and J by 7 bases, and 17 bases separated the two germline ends. Germline CDR1 is DFQATT and CDR2 is SNEGSKA (reference sequence). This CDR3 has 15 residues.

This clonotype came up a few times. This rearrangement joins TRBV20-1 to TRBJ1-2; unclear D gene. Germline V lookup: CDR1 DFQATT, CDR2 SNEGSKA (reference sequence). The V end was cut by 0 bases, the J end by 6 bases, with 11 bases between. This CDR3 contains 13 residues. DNA of the CDR3: TGCAGTGCTAGAGATCATGGGAGCGATGGCTACACCTTC. This codes for CSARDHGSDGYTF.

This clonotype was picked up many times. The V and J genes are TRBV4-1 and TRBJ1-6, with D maybe TRBD1 (5 bases). Trimming pared 8 bases from V and 7 bases from J, leaving 12 bases between. This CDR3 is built from 13 residues. CDR1 MGHRA and CDR2 YSYEKL come from the germline V gene. The CDR3 DNA reads TGCGCCAGCCAGGGTACGGGAAATTCACCCCTCCACTTT. It yields the protein CASQGTGNSPLHF.

This clonotype was detected only a few times. This chain connects TRBV11-2 to TRBJ2-3; TRBD2 agrees at 9 bases. V lost 1 base and J lost 4; bases outside the gene matches: 6. The CDR3 contains 16 residues. Germline V CDR1 and CDR2: SGHAT, FQNNGV. CDR3 loop: CASSLAAGGTPDTQYF. The CDR3 region has the DNA TGTGCCAGCAGCTTAGCGGCGGGAGGGACACCAGATACGCAGTATTTT.

This clonotype was found many times. The genes are TRBV12-3 or TRBV12-4 and TRBJ1-2; D perhaps matches TRBD1 (6 bases). Trimming shortened V by 4 bases and J by 5 bases, and 11 bases separated the two germline ends. CDR3 length: 13 residues. The DNA for the CDR3 is TGTGCCAGCAGTTCGGGGGCGGGGTATGGCTACACCTTC. It yields the protein CASSSGAGYGYTF.

This clonotype came up many times. V usage is TRBV7-6 and J usage is TRBJ2-7; 8 bases line up with TRBD1. The length of the CDR3 is 14 residues. Germline assignment: CDR1 SGHVS and CDR2 FNYEAQ. V dropped 5 bases and J dropped 7; count of bases not matched to a gene: 10. CDR3 nucleotide sequence: TGTGCCAGCAGCCGAACGGACAGGGTGGGAGAGCAGTACTTC. Protein: CASSRTDRVGEQYF. Supplemented by reference TRBV7-6 and TRBJ2-7, the full variable domain reads GAGVSQSPRYKVTKRGQDVALRCDPISGHVSLYWYRQALGQGPEFLTYFNYEAQQDKSGLPNDRFSAERPEGSISTLTIQRTEQRDSAMYRCASSRTDRVGEQYFGPGTRLTVT.

Ten or more counts support this clonotype. V is TRBV10-3 and J is TRBJ2-5; D remains unclear. The CDR3 runs to 11 residues. V shed 4 bases and J shed 2 bases, with 2 bases lying between them. Germline CDR1 ENHRY, CDR2 SYGVKD. The CDR3: CAISVQETQYF. The CDR3, as DNA: TGTGCCATCAGTGTTCAAGAGACCCAGTACTTC.

In regard to this clonotype: This may be a read error, as it is one base from a much larger clone. The rearrangement links TRBV29-1 to TRBJ2-3; D might be TRBD2 (5 bases). The CDR3 covers 13 residues. Per the germline V gene, CDR1 is SQVTM and CDR2 is ANQGSEA. CDR3 sequence (DNA): TGCAGCGTAGAGCCCCCTAGCACAGATACGCAGTTTTTT. Amino acid sequence: CSVEPPSTDTQFF.

A few counts support this clonotype. The CDR3 DNA reads as TGCAGTGCGGGTCAAGGACTAGCGGGGATCTACGAGCAGTACTTC. Translation gives CSAGQGLAGIYEQYF. V is TRBV20-1 and J is TRBJ2-7, with TRBD2 matching over 12 bases. This CDR3 region has 15 residues. V was clipped by 6 bases and J by 3 bases; unmatched bases: 9. Germline V lookup: CDR1 DFQATT, CDR2 SNEGSKA (reference sequence).

There are a few counts of this clonotype. The CDR3 DNA reads TGTGCCAGCAGCTTAGTAGAGGGTTCTCATGAGCAGTTCTTC. Encoded protein: CASSLVEGSHEQFF. This sequence joins TRBV7-2 and TRBJ2-1; possible D gene TRBD2, 5 bases. V was cut by 1 base and J by 8 bases, with 12 bases left in between. Per the germline V gene, CDR1 is SGHTA and CDR2 is FQGNSA. This CDR3 is 14 amino acids long.

This clonotype was seen only a few times. This chain links TRBV7-2 with TRBJ1-2; D not certain. The CDR3 is 14 amino acids. V was shortened by 5 bases and J by 5 bases, with 15 bases between the two germline ends. Germline CDR1 and CDR2: SGHTA and FQGNSA. The CDR3 region has the DNA TGTGCCAGCAGCCGACTTAAGGGTGGATATGGCTACACCTTC. The encoded protein is CASSRLKGGYGYTF.

This rearrangement joins TRBV6-5 to TRBJ2-5, with 10 bases identical to TRBD1. Germline values: CDR1 MNHEY, CDR2 SVGAGI. V was clipped by 2 bases and J by 6 bases; unmatched bases: 9. The CDR3 runs to 16 residues. CDR3 sequence: CASSYPKGTGEKTQYF. CDR3 DNA sequence: TGTGCCAGCAGTTACCCTAAAGGGACAGGGGAGAAGACCCAGTACTTC.

This chain joins TRBV7-2 and TRBJ1-2; D not resolved. V lost 8 bases, J lost 1 base, and 17 bases lay in between. The CDR3 covers 15 residues. Germline CDR1 reads SGHTA; CDR2 reads FQGNSA. CDR3 sequence reads: CASGLDFYRNYGYTF. Here the CDR3 DNA reads TGTGCCAGCGGGCTGGATTTCTACCGTAACTATGGCTACACCTTC.

The sample holds many counts of this clonotype. This chain uses TRBV4-2 with TRBJ2-7; D uncertain. The CDR3 length is 14 residues. In germline, CDR1 is LGHNA, CDR2 YNFKEQ. V lost 3 bases and J lost 0, with 9 bases in between. The CDR3 DNA reads as TGTGCCAGCAGCCAGGATGGTCGCTCCTACGAGCAGTACTTC. Translation gives CASSQDGRSYEQYF.

This clonotype was counted many times. The chain carries TRBV20-1 and TRBJ2-3, with 12 bases lining up with TRBD2. The CDR3 extends over 13 amino acids. The V gene end was trimmed by 8 bases and the J gene end by 6 bases; junction bases not matched to a gene: 6. Germline V gene lookup returns CDR1 DFQATT and CDR2 SNEGSKA (reference sequence). The CDR3 loop is CSPTSGSVDTQYF. CDR3 DNA: TGCAGTCCGACTAGCGGGAGTGTGGATACGCAGTATTTT.

This clonotype appeared a few times. V and J are TRBV6-1 and TRBJ2-3; TRBD2 matches 8 bases. V dropped 6 bases and J dropped 0; count of bases not matched to a gene: 5. CDR1 is MNHNS, CDR2 SASEGT, per germline. The CDR3 has 15 residues. CDR3 region: CASSPQRGSTDTQYF. As DNA, the CDR3 is TGTGCCAGCAGCCCCCAGCGGGGGAGCACAGATACGCAGTATTTT.

This sequence joins TRBV12-5 and TRBJ2-1, with 7 bases lining up with TRBD2. V lost 6 bases to trimming and J lost 0 bases; unmatched junction nucleotides: 8. CDR3 length: 16 amino acids. CDR1 and CDR2 (germline): LGHNT, FRNRAP. CDR3: CASGKGTTSSYNEQFF. CDR3 sequence (DNA): TGTGCTAGTGGAAAGGGGACTACCAGCTCCTACAATGAGCAGTTCTTC.

This clonotype was seen ten or more times. V usage is TRBV9 and J usage is TRBJ2-1; 9 bases map to TRBD2. V lost 5 bases, J lost 7 bases, and 10 bases stayed unmatched. Germline-derived CDR1 and CDR2 are SGDLS and YYNGEE. The CDR3 runs to 15 residues. The CDR3 region has the DNA TGTGCCAGCAGTCCTTTAGCGGGAGAGGGAAATGAGCAGTTCTTC. This encodes CASSPLAGEGNEQFF.

This clonotype has just a few counts. The chain has TRBV10-3 and TRBJ2-3, with 9 bases matching TRBD2. Germline CDR1 ENHRY, CDR2 SYGVKD. After removal of 7 bases from V and 0 bases from J, the junction contained 14 bases not matched to a gene. There are 18 residues in the CDR3. The CDR3 DNA follows: TGTGCCATCAACCACGAAAAGACTAGCGGATCTAGCACAGATACGCAGTATTTT. Its translation: CAINHEKTSGSSTDTQYF.

The chain uses TRBV15 and TRBJ2-4, with TRBD2 matching 7 bases. The CDR3 sequence is 16 residues long. Germline loops: CDR1 LNHNV, CDR2 YYDKDF (reference sequence). J lost 4 bases, V lost 3 bases, and 9 bases had no gene match. For the CDR3, the DNA is TGTGCCACCAGCAGCCAGCCTGGGGGGGAAAAAAACATTCAGTACTTC. It encodes CATSSQPGGEKNIQYF.

The V and J genes are TRBV4-2 and TRBJ1-5; D is perhaps TRBD1 (6 bases). CDR3 length: 15 amino acids. Germline V gene lookup returns CDR1 LGHNA and CDR2 YNFKEQ. Trimming shortened V by 3 bases and J by 3 bases, and 12 bases separated the two germline ends. For the CDR3, the DNA is TGTGCCAGCAGCCAGGACAGCGACTTCAATCAGCCCCAGCATTTT. The encoded protein is CASSQDSDFNQPQHF.

Many counts were recorded for this clonotype. This chain connects TRBV12-3 or TRBV12-4 to TRBJ2-2; TRBD1 is a possible D gene (6 bases). This CDR3 is built from 17 residues. Trimming stripped 6 bases from V and 6 bases from J, with 23 bases between. CDR3 nucleotide sequence: TGTGCCAGCAGCGAACAACGAGGGGGTGTGGCGGCCGGGGAGCTGTTTTTT. This codes for CASSEQRGGVAAGELFF.

The table lists this clonotype with many counts. V is TRBV29-1 and J is TRBJ1-5; TRBD1 matches 7 bases. The junction had 5 bases not matched to a gene; V was cut back by 6 bases and J by 6 bases. The CDR3 is 12 amino acids. Looked up from germline, CDR1 is SQVTM and CDR2 is ANQGSEA. The CDR3 reads CSVGQNGQPQHF. The CDR3 DNA reads TGCAGCGTGGGACAGAACGGTCAGCCCCAGCATTTT. Full variable domain (outside the CDR3, taken from reference TRBV29-1 and TRBJ1-5): SAVISQKPSRDICQRGTSLTIQCQVDSQVTMMFWYRQQPGQSLTLIATANQGSEATYESGFVIDKFPISRPNLTFSTLTVSNMSPEDSSIYLCSVGQNGQPQHFGDGTRLSIL.